This entry lists 11 T cell receptor beta chains sequenced from one sample in a study of blood T cell repertoires in COVID-19. Data came from immunoSEQ multiplex PCR; TCRdb stores just in-frame clones and leaves some out. Of 91,000 or so clones in the sample, approximately 86% were seen once. Sequenced: peripheral blood. All receptors derive from a woman in her fifties or sixties in a cohort sampled during active or convalescent COVID-19.

The genes are TRBV7-2 and TRBJ2-1; maybe TRBD2 (5 bases). Germline loops: CDR1 SGHTA, CDR2 FQGNSA. The CDR3 has 12 amino acids. V lost 5 bases and J lost 9, with 11 bases in between. The CDR3 reads CASSNPAGEQFF. The CDR3 coding sequence is TGTGCCAGCAGCAACCCTGCGGGTGAGCAGTTCTTC.

V gene TRBV5-1 combines with J gene TRBJ1-2, with 7 bases lining up with TRBD1. V lost 0 bases, J lost 2 bases, and 4 bases stayed unmatched. This CDR3 contains 15 residues. Germline CDR1 reads SGHRS; CDR2 reads YFSETQ. CDR3 amino acids: CASSLATGLNYGYTF. For the CDR3, the DNA is TGCGCCAGCAGCTTGGCGACAGGGTTAAACTATGGCTACACCTTC.

The J gene is TRBJ2-1, the V gene TRBV2; possible D gene TRBD2, 6 bases. Trimming took off 2 bases at V and 3 bases at J, with 11 bases between the two ends. This CDR3 region has 15 residues. Germline V CDR1 and CDR2: SNHLY, FYNNEI. The CDR3 DNA reads as TGTGCCAGCAGTGAACACCAGGGAGGCTACAATGAGCAGTTCTTC. It specifies CASSEHQGGYNEQFF.

This clone was detected only a few times. The CDR3 DNA sequence: TGTGCCAGCAGTTTAGCAGGGGTAGAAGCTTTCTTT. Its translation: CASSLAGVEAFF. This chain connects TRBV28 to TRBJ1-1; maybe TRBD1 (6 bases). Trimming left V 2 bases short and J 8 bases short, with 9 bases between. The length of the CDR3 is 12 residues. The germline gives CDR1 MDHEN, CDR2 SYDVKM.

The rearrangement links TRBV5-4 to TRBJ1-1; TRBD1 is a possible D gene (5 bases). The CDR3 is 14 residues long. Trimming stripped 4 bases from V and 1 base from J, with 11 bases between. Germline lookup yields CDR1 SGHNT and CDR2 YYREEE (reference sequence). The CDR3 nucleotides read TGTGCCAGCAGCGTTCCAGGGCGGAACACTGAAGCTTTCTTT. Amino acid sequence: CASSVPGRNTEAFF.

This clone has only one observation. The genes are TRBV7-9 and TRBJ2-7, with 8 nucleotides matching TRBD1. CDR1 and CDR2 from the germline V gene are SEHNR and FQNEAQ (reference sequence). The CDR3 totals 14 residues. With 5 bases clipped from V and 0 bases from J, the junction kept 3 bases outside the gene matches. CDR3 residues: CASSGDRNSYEQYF. CDR3 in DNA: TGTGCCAGCAGCGGGGACAGGAACTCCTACGAGCAGTACTTC.

The J gene is TRBJ2-5, the V gene TRBV7-3; TRBD1 matches 9 bases. CDR1 SGHTA and CDR2 FQGTGA come from the germline V gene. The CDR3 contains 16 residues. Trimming took 3 bases from V and 4 from J; bases not matched to a gene: 9. CDR3 loop: CASSFTGTGRGETQYF. CDR3 DNA sequence: TGTGCCAGCAGCTTCACGGGGACAGGGAGGGGAGAGACCCAGTACTTC.

The chain uses TRBV15 and TRBJ1-4; D perhaps matches TRBD1 (5 bases). The CDR3 totals 15 residues. The V end lost 5 bases, the J end lost 7 bases, and 17 bases lay between the germline ends. CDR1 LNHNV and CDR2 YYDKDF come from the germline V gene (reference sequence). The CDR3 region has the DNA TGTGCCACCAGCCCCCGACAAAGGGGCAGTGAAAAACTGTTTTTT. This encodes CATSPRQRGSEKLFF.

This clone was recorded a few times. The J gene is TRBJ1-5, the V gene TRBV28; weak D call: TRBD1 (6 bases). The V end was cut by 7 bases, the J end by 2 bases, with 12 bases between. Germline loops: CDR1 MDHEN, CDR2 SYDVKM. The CDR3 loop spans 14 amino acids. CDR3 protein: CASTHGQRNQPQHF. For the CDR3, the DNA is TGTGCCAGCACTCACGGACAGCGCAATCAGCCCCAGCATTTT.

The chain joins TRBV5-8 to TRBJ1-5; D remains unclear. The CDR3 consists of 14 residues. The germline V gene has CDR1 SGHTS and CDR2 YDEGEE. Trimming pared 4 bases from V and 9 bases from J, leaving 17 bases between. The DNA of the CDR3 is TGTGCCAGCAGCCCGAGGGTGGGCGGGTGGCCCCAGCATTTT. This translates into CASSPRVGGWPQHF. Using reference TRBV5-8 and TRBJ1-5 for the parts outside the CDR3, the full variable domain is EAGVTQSPTHLIKTRGQQATLRCSPISGHTSVYWYQQALGLGLQFLLWYDEGEERNRGNFPPRFSGRQFPNYSSELNVNALELEDSALYLCASSPRVGGWPQHFGDGTRLSIL.

This chain joins TRBV3-1 (or the pseudogene TRBV3-2) and TRBJ2-1, with D maybe TRBD1 (5 bases). CDR3 length: 17 amino acids. Germline V gene sequence: CDR1 LGHDT, CDR2 YNNKEL (reference sequence). V was cut by 1 base and J by 9 bases, with 22 bases left in between. The CDR3 DNA reads as TGTGCCAGCAGCCAAGTTGCAGGGAAGTTCATGGTGAGTGAGCAGTTCTTC. It codes for CASSQVAGKFMVSEQFF.